Listed here are 3 T cell receptor beta chains from one sample, sequenced in a study of control samples from healthy donors and cancer patients (dated by TCRdb to the early 2020s). Library preparation was by the immunoSEQ multiplex PCR assay. The table was pulled from immuneACCESS by TCRdb, which kept in-frame rearrangements only. Such tables lose some clones; where checked, under half of the loss comes from unresolved V genes, and the rest has no known cause. A total of 70,000 or so clones appear in this sample, about four fifths of them only once. The ten largest clones capture about 16% of the sample. The source material was blood. These receptors all stem from a man in his fifties in good health.

The chain has TRBV9 and TRBJ2-1; 10 nucleotides agree with TRBD1. With V trimmed by 7 bases and J by 8 bases, 6 bases remained unmatched. The germline gives CDR1 SGDLS, CDR2 YYNGEE. The CDR3 has 13 amino acids. CDR3 nucleotide sequence: TGTGCCAGCGGGGACAGGGGAAGAGATGAGCAGTTCTTC. Encoded protein: CASGDRGRDEQFF.

This clone is a singleton in its sample. This sequence joins TRBV3-1 (or the pseudogene TRBV3-2) and TRBJ2-5, with 7 positions matching TRBD1. The J segment lost 2 bases and the V segment lost 9 bases, leaving 0 bases of the junction unmatched. This CDR3 comprises 11 residues. Germline V gene sequence: CDR1 LGHDT, CDR2 YNNKEL (reference sequence). Here the CDR3 reads CARDRQETQYF. The CDR3 DNA is TGTGCCAGGGACAGGCAAGAGACCCAGTACTTC.

The V call is TRBV30, the J call TRBJ2-3, with D perhaps matching TRBD1 (5 bases). The CDR3 consists of 13 residues. The V end lost 5 bases, the J end lost 4 bases, and 13 bases lay between the germline ends. Germline CDR1 is GTSNPN and CDR2 is SVGIG (reference sequence). CDR3 sequence (DNA): TGTGCCTGGGCGCCATCAGGGTCAGATACGCAGTATTTT. Translation: CAWAPSGSDTQYF.